The next 28 T cell receptor beta chains were all read from a single sample in a study of response to subunit inactivated influenza vaccine. TCRdb called the RT-PCR reads again in MiXCR, with one record for every CDR3 protein. The sample yields 150,000 to 200,000 distinct CDR3 sequences, approximately 12% seen once. This sample also belongs to another study, concerning T cells expressing NK-cell markers. That work adds: 5'RACE template switching with UMIs generated TCR beta cDNA.

This sample comprised CD8+ T cells sorted from PBMCs, obtained approximately 13 days after vaccination. Receptors were obtained from a man aged 45-65 years who received an inactivated influenza vaccine.

This clonotype has more than one count but fewer than ten. V usage is TRBV6-2 or TRBV6-3 and J usage is TRBJ2-1; perhaps TRBD2 as D (7 bases). CDR1 is MNHEY, CDR2 SVGEGT, per germline. The V end was cut by 2 bases, the J end by 8 bases, with 13 bases between. The CDR3 spans 14 residues. DNA for the CDR3: TGTGCCAGCAGTTACGGGGGGGCGGGCTATGAGCAGTTCTTC. Translation: CASSYGGAGYEQFF.

The chain employs TRBV28 and TRBJ2-7; D is uncertain. Trimming stripped 3 bases from V and 0 bases from J, with 12 bases between. From germline, CDR1 is MDHEN and CDR2 SYDVKM. The CDR3 is made up of 15 amino acids. The CDR3 DNA reads as TGTGCCAGCAGTTTCACGGATGCCCCCTCCTACGAGCAGTACTTC. Amino acid sequence: CASSFTDAPSYEQYF.

This clonotype was observed a few times. The V call is TRBV5-1, the J call TRBJ2-6; D perhaps matches TRBD2 (5 bases). Germline lookup yields CDR1 SGHRS and CDR2 YFSETQ. Trimming cost V 9 bases and J 0 bases, with 7 bases left between them. The CDR3 sequence is 13 residues long. The CDR3, as DNA: TGCGCCACGGGGATCTCTGGGGCCAACGTCCTGACTTTC. Protein product: CATGISGANVLTF.

This clonotype appeared a few times. The genes are TRBV4-1 and TRBJ2-5; 9 positions match TRBD2. The germline CDR1 and CDR2 sequences are MGHRA and YSYEKL. The CDR3 totals 16 residues. The V segment lost 1 base and the J segment 7 bases; nucleotides outside the gene matches: 10. This chain's CDR3 is CASSQALAGPVGTQYF. The CDR3 DNA follows: TGCGCCAGCAGCCAAGCACTAGCGGGCCCGGTTGGGACCCAGTACTTC.

V usage is TRBV4-1 and J usage is TRBJ2-2, with 8 bases matching TRBD1. This CDR3 region has 17 residues. J gave up 0 bases and V 5 bases, and 8 bases lay outside the gene matches. In germline, CDR1 is MGHRA, CDR2 YSYEKL. The CDR3 sequence is CASSNRDRPPNTGELFF. The CDR3 DNA reads as TGCGCCAGCAGCAACCGGGACAGGCCACCGAACACCGGGGAGCTGTTTTTT.

V and J are TRBV7-9 and TRBJ1-2; D is possibly TRBD1 (6 bases). The V gene's germline CDR1 is SEHNR and CDR2 FQNEAQ (reference sequence). This CDR3 spans 12 amino acids. Trimming cost V 7 bases and J 2 bases, with 8 bases left between them. The CDR3: CASKGQNYGYTF. DNA for the CDR3: TGTGCCAGCAAAGGACAGAACTATGGCTACACCTTC.

There are many counts of this clonotype. The chain links TRBV2 to TRBJ2-1, with D perhaps being TRBD1 or TRBD2 (5 bases each). The V gene's germline CDR1 is SNHLY and CDR2 FYNNEI. The CDR3 runs 14 residues. Trimming took off 6 bases at V and 3 bases at J, with 12 bases between the two ends. The CDR3 here is CASREEDSYNEQFF. CDR3 nucleotides: TGTGCCAGCAGGGAGGAAGACAGCTACAATGAGCAGTTCTTC.

This clonotype has a single count. The chain carries TRBV7-9 and TRBJ1-1; D is possibly TRBD1 (5 bases). Trimming pared 5 bases from V and 0 bases from J, leaving 13 bases between. Germline V CDR1 and CDR2: SEHNR, FQNEAQ (reference sequence). The CDR3 is 15 residues long. The CDR3 here is CASSPREGLNTEAFF. The DNA for the CDR3 is TGTGCCAGCAGCCCCCGGGAGGGGCTGAACACTGAAGCTTTCTTT.

This clonotype was observed at least ten times. The V and J genes are TRBV11-2 and TRBJ2-1; possibly TRBD2 for D (5 bases). CDR3 size: 17 residues. The ends were cut back, 5 bases at V and 0 bases at J, with 17 bases in the middle. Germline assignment: CDR1 SGHAT and CDR2 FQNNGV. CDR3 sequence (DNA): TGTGCCAGCAGCGCAACCTCAGTGGGGAGCTCCTACAATGAGCAGTTCTTC. It is translated as CASSATSVGSSYNEQFF. The complete variable domain, with remaining parts taken from reference TRBV11-2 and TRBJ2-1, reads EAGVAQSPRYKIIEKRQSVAFWCNPISGHATLYWYQQILGQGPKLLIQFQNNGVVDDSQLPKDRFSAERLKGVDSTLKIQPAKLEDSAVYLCASSATSVGSSYNEQFFGPGTRLTVL.

This clonotype was seen a handful of times. The J gene is TRBJ1-2, the V gene TRBV7-9; 7 bases agree with TRBD1. V was clipped by 2 bases and J by 14 bases; unmatched bases: 5. The CDR3 extends over 11 amino acids. From germline, CDR1 is SEHNR and CDR2 FQNEAQ (reference sequence). This CDR3 is CASSLPGTATF. The CDR3 DNA reads as TGTGCCAGCAGCTTACCCGGGACAGCAACCTTC.

The table lists this clonotype with a few counts. This chain links TRBV25-1 with TRBJ2-3; 8 bases map to TRBD2. Trimming took 4 bases from V and 0 from J; bases not matched to a gene: 12. Per the germline V gene, CDR1 is MGHDK and CDR2 is SYGVNS. This CDR3 is 18 amino acids long. CDR3 loop: CASSGAQSSGLSTDTQYF. CDR3 in DNA: TGTGCCAGCAGTGGAGCCCAATCTAGCGGGCTGAGCACAGATACGCAGTATTTT.

The sample holds a few counts of this clonotype. The chain employs TRBV28 and TRBJ1-2; D is unclear. From germline, CDR1 is MDHEN and CDR2 SYDVKM. V dropped 6 bases and J dropped 4 bases, with 12 bases sitting between them. This CDR3 contains 13 residues. CDR3 loop: CASSPKPTYGYTF. Here the CDR3 DNA reads TGTGCCAGCAGCCCTAAGCCGACCTATGGCTACACCTTC.

This clonotype has a handful of counts. In nucleotides, the CDR3 is TGTGCCAGCAGCCAACGGGAAGGGGCAGACGAGACCCAGTACTTC. The encoded protein is CASSQREGADETQYF. This chain uses TRBV4-2 with TRBJ2-5, with D perhaps given as TRBD1 or TRBD2 (5 bases each). Germline V gene data show CDR1 as LGHNA and CDR2 as YNFKEQ. This CDR3 spans 15 amino acids. The V gene lost 2 bases and the J gene lost 5 bases, with 15 bases spanning the gap.

The chain recombines TRBV12-2 with TRBJ2-7; TRBD1, as called in the table, went unchecked against the DNA. TRBV12-2 counts as a pseudogene. There are 14 residues in the CDR3. CDR3 DNA sequence: TGTGCAAGTCGCTTTCGACAGCCTGCCTACGAGCAGTACTTC. Its translation is CASRFRQPAYEQYF.

The chain uses TRBV29-1 and TRBJ2-6; D could derive from TRBD1 or TRBD2 (5 bases each). In germline, CDR1 is SQVTM, CDR2 ANQGSEA. Between the trimmed V and J ends, which lost 4 bases and 0 bases, there was a span of 7 bases. This CDR3 contains 14 residues. This CDR3 reads CSVVGVSGANVLTF. In DNA, the CDR3 is TGCAGCGTTGTGGGGGTCTCTGGGGCCAACGTCCTGACTTTC.

The chain recombines TRBV5-6 with TRBJ2-3; a possible D gene is TRBD2 (5 bases). CDR1 is SGHDT and CDR2 is YYEEEE in the germline V gene. CDR3 length: 15 residues. V shed 4 bases and J shed 0 bases, with 12 bases lying between them. The CDR3 sequence: CASSPGVGSTDTQYF. The CDR3 DNA follows: TGTGCCAGCAGCCCCGGGGTAGGGAGCACAGATACGCAGTATTTT.

This clonotype was seen more than once but under ten times. The rearrangement joins TRBV4-1 to TRBJ2-3, with 11 bases identical to TRBD1. V dropped 6 bases and J dropped 4; count of bases not matched to a gene: 6. Germline lookup yields CDR1 MGHRA and CDR2 YSYEKL. This CDR3 comprises 15 residues. CDR3: CASRRPGQGADTQYF. CDR3 DNA: TGCGCCAGCAGGCGACCGGGACAGGGGGCAGATACGCAGTATTTT.

This sequence joins TRBV5-1 and TRBJ2-1; a weak D match, TRBD1 (6 bases). The V gene's germline CDR1 is SGHRS and CDR2 YFSETQ. This CDR3 region has 15 residues. Trimming removed 1 base at V and 3 bases at J, with 11 bases between. CDR3 bases: TGCGCCAGCAGCTTGATCGGACAGAACTACAATGAGCAGTTCTTC. This codes for CASSLIGQNYNEQFF.

At least ten counts were recorded for this clonotype. The chain uses TRBV29-1 and TRBJ2-5, with TRBD1 matching over 8 bases. CDR1 and CDR2 from the germline V gene are SQVTM and ANQGSEA. J gave up 2 bases and V 3 bases, and 2 bases lay outside the gene matches. This CDR3 has 13 amino acids. DNA of the CDR3: TGCAGCGTTGATGACAGGGGTCAAGAGACCCAGTACTTC. Translated: CSVDDRGQETQYF.

The CDR3 here is CASSRPRDVLTMQQFF. CDR3 DNA sequence: TGTGCCAGCAGCCGCCCCCGAGACGTACTTACAATGCAGCAGTTCTTC. The chain recombines TRBV7-9 with TRBJ2-1, with D unresolved. Trimming stripped 5 bases from V and 11 bases from J, with 25 bases between. CDR3 length: 16 residues. Germline loops: CDR1 SEHNR, CDR2 FQNEAQ (reference sequence).

Many counts were recorded for this clonotype. The V gene is TRBV6-2 or TRBV6-3, the J gene TRBJ2-1; the D call may be TRBD1 or TRBD2 (5 bases each). The CDR3 runs to 12 residues. The V and J ends lost 6 bases and 9 bases respectively, with 12 bases between them. The germline V gene has CDR1 MNHEY and CDR2 SVGEGT. The CDR3 sequence is CASRSGPSEQFF. For the CDR3, the DNA is TGTGCCAGCAGATCGGGACCCTCTGAGCAGTTCTTC.

J is TRBJ2-3 and V is TRBV4-3, with TRBD2 as a possible D gene (5 bases). Germline V gives CDR1 LGHNA, CDR2 YSLEER. This CDR3 is built from 15 residues. V lost 0 bases and J lost 2, with 9 bases in between. DNA for the CDR3: TGCGCCAGCAGCCAAGAATCGGGGTTCACAGATACGCAGTATTTT. Amino acid sequence: CASSQESGFTDTQYF.

V is TRBV7-8 and J is TRBJ2-5; D uncertain. The ends were cut back, 5 bases at V and 1 base at J, with 11 bases in the middle. This CDR3 region has 14 residues. The germline gives CDR1 SGHVS, CDR2 FQNEAQ. The CDR3 nucleotides are TGTGCCAGCAGCCCCTACGGTACCCAAGAGACCCAGTACTTC. Protein product: CASSPYGTQETQYF. Complete variable domain (other parts from reference TRBV7-8 and TRBJ2-5): GAGVSQSPRYKVAKRGQDVALRCDPISGHVSLFWYQQALGQGPEFLTYFQNEAQLDKSGLPSDRFFAERPEGSVSTLKIQRTQQEDSAVYLCASSPYGTQETQYFGPGTRLLVL.

The table lists this clonotype with a few counts. The chain uses TRBV7-9 and TRBJ2-5; D may match TRBD1 or TRBD2 (5 bases each). The germline V and J ends were trimmed by 7 bases and 4 bases, with 16 bases remaining between them. This CDR3 spans 14 amino acids. The germline V gene has CDR1 SEHNR and CDR2 FQNEAQ (reference sequence). The CDR3 DNA is TGTGCCAGCACCCTACGAGGGGTTACAGAGACCCAGTACTTC. This gives the protein CASTLRGVTETQYF. Using reference TRBV7-9 and TRBJ2-5 for the parts outside the CDR3, the full variable domain is DTGVSQNPRHKITKRGQNVTFRCDPISEHNRLYWYRQTLGQGPEFLTYFQNEAQLEKSRLLSDRFSAERPKGSFSTLEIQRTEQGDSAMYLCASTLRGVTETQYFGPGTRLLVL.

This clonotype was counted a few times. The rearrangement joins TRBV28 to TRBJ1-1; TRBD1 might be the D (5 bases). V was clipped by 2 bases and J by 3 bases, with 13 bases between them. CDR1 and CDR2 from the germline V gene are MDHEN and SYDVKM. The CDR3 is 15 amino acids. The CDR3 reads CASSLEPGRHTEAFF. CDR3 nucleotides: TGTGCCAGCAGTTTAGAACCAGGGAGGCACACTGAAGCTTTCTTT.

This clonotype was found a few times. The V call is TRBV6-1, the J call TRBJ2-3; maybe TRBD1 (5 bases). This CDR3 is 13 amino acids long. Germline assignment: CDR1 MNHNS and CDR2 SASEGT. The germline V and J ends were trimmed by 5 bases and 11 bases, with 17 bases remaining between them. The CDR3 is CASSREGVLMQYF. Here the CDR3 DNA reads TGTGCCAGCAGTAGGGAAGGGGTCCTTATGCAGTATTTT.

A few counts support this clonotype. The V call is TRBV28, the J call TRBJ2-7; 8 bases are shared with TRBD2. Germline lookup yields CDR1 MDHEN and CDR2 SYDVKM. V was clipped by 2 bases and J by 4 bases; unmatched bases: 4. This CDR3 is built from 14 residues. CDR3 in amino acids: CASSLLAGVYEQYF. CDR3 DNA: TGTGCCAGCAGTTTACTAGCGGGTGTTTACGAGCAGTACTTC.

V gene TRBV2 combines with J gene TRBJ2-4; D is unresolved. With 3 bases removed from V and 8 bases from J, the gap between germline ends came to 14 bases. Germline loops: CDR1 SNHLY, CDR2 FYNNEI. CDR3 length equals 14 residues. The CDR3 DNA follows: TGTGCCAGCAGTGATTCCCCGGTTGGAGACATTCAGTACTTC. This sequence encodes CASSDSPVGDIQYF.